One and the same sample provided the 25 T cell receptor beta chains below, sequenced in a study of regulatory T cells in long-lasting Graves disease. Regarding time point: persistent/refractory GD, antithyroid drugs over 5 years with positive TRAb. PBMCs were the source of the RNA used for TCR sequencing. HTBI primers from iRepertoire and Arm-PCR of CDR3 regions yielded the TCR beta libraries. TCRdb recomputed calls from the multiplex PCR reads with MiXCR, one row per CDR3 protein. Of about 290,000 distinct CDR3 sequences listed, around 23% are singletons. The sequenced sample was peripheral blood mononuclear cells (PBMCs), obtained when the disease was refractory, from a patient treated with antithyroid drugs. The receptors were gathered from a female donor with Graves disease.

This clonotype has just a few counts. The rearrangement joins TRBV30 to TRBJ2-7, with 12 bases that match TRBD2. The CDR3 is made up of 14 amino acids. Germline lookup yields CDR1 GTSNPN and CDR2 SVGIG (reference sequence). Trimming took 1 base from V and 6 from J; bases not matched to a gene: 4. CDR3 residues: CAWSGLAGASEQYF. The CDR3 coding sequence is TGTGCCTGGAGTGGACTAGCGGGAGCCAGCGAGCAGTACTTC.

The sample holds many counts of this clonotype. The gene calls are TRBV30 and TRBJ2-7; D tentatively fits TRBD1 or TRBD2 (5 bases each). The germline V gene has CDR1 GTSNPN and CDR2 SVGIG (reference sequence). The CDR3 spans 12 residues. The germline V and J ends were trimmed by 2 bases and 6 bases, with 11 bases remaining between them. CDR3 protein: CAWSRMGVEQYF. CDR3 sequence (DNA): TGTGCCTGGAGTAGGATGGGGGTCGAGCAGTACTTC.

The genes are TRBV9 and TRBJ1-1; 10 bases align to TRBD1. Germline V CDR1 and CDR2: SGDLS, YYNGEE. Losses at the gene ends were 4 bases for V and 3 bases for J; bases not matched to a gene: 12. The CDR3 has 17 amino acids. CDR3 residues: CASSLRDRGWMDTEAFF. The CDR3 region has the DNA TGTGCCAGCAGCCTAAGGGACAGGGGCTGGATGGACACTGAAGCTTTCTTT.

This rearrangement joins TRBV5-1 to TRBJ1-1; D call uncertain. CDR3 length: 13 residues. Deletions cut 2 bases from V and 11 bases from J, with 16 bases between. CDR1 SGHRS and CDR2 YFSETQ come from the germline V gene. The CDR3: CASSLDPILEAFF. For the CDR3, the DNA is TGCGCCAGCAGCTTAGACCCGATCTTAGAGGCTTTCTTT.

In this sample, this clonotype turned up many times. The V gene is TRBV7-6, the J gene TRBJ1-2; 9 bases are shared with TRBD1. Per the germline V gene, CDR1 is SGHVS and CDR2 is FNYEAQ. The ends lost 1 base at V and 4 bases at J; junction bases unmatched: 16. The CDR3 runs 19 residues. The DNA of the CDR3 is TGTGCCAGCAGCTTAGAGGGGGTGGGACAGGGCGTAACCCTCTATGGCTACACCTTC. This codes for CASSLEGVGQGVTLYGYTF.

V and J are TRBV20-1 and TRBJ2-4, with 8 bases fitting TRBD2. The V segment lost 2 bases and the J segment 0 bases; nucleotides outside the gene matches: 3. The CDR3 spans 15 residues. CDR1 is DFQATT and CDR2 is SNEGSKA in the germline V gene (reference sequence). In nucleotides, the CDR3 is TGCAGTGCTAGAAGAGCGGGGGCAGCCAAAAACATTCAGTACTTC. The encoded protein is CSARRAGAAKNIQYF.

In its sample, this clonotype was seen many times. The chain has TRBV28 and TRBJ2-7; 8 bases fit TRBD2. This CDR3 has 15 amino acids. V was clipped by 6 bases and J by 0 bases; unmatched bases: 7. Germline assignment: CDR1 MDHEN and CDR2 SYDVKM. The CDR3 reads CASSGGGRSSYEQYF. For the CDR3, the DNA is TGTGCCAGCAGCGGGGGCGGGAGGAGCTCCTACGAGCAGTACTTC. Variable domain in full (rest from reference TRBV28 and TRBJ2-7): DVKVTQSSRYLVKRTGEKVFLECVQDMDHENMFWYRQDPGLGLRLIYFSYDVKMKEKGDIPEGYSVSREKKERFSLILESASTNQTSMYLCASSGGGRSSYEQYFGPGTRLTVT.

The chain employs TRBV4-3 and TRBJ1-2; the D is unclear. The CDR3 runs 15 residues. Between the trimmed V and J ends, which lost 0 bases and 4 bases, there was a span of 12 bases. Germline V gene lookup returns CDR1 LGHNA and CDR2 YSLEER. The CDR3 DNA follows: TGCGCCAGCAGCCAAGAGAGAGAATTCGGCTATGGCTACACCTTC. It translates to CASSQEREFGYGYTF.

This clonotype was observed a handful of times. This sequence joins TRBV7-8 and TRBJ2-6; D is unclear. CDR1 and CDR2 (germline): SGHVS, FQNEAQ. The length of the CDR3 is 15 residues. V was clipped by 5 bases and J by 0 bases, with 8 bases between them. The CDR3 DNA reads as TGTGCCAGCAGCCACCAGGTCTCTGGGGCCAACGTCCTGACTTTC. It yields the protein CASSHQVSGANVLTF.

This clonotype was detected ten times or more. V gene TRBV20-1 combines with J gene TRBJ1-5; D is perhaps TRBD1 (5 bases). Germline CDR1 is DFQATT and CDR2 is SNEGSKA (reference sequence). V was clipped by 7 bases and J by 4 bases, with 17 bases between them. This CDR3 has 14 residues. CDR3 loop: CSGIGTIRNQPQHF. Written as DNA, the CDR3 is TGCAGTGGCATCGGGACGATACGAAATCAGCCCCAGCATTTT.

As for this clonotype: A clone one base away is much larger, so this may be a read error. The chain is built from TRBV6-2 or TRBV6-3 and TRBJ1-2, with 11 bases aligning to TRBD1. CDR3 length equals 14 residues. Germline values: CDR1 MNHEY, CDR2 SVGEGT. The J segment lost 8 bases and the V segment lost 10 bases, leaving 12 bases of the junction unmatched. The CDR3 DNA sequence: TGTGCCATCACTGGACGGGACAGGGGGAAAGGCTACACCTTC. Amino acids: CAITGRDRGKGYTF.

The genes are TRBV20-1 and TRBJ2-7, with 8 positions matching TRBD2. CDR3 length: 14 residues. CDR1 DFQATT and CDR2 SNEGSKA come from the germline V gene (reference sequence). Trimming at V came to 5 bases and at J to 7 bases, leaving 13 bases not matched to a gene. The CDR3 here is CSARLGSGSGEQYF. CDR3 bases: TGCAGTGCTCGCCTGGGGAGCGGGAGTGGTGAGCAGTACTTC.

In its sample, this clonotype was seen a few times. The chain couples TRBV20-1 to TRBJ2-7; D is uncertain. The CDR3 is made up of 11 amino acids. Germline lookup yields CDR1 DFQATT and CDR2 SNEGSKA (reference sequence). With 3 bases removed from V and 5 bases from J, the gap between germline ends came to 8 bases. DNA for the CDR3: TGCAGTGCTAGGCGGCTCAACGAGCAGTACTTC. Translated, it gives CSARRLNEQYF.

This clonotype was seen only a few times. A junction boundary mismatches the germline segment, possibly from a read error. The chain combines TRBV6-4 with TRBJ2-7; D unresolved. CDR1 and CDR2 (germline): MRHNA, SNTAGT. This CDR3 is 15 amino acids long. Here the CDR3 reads CASSYSSWSSYEQYF. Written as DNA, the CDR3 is TGTGCCAGCAGTTACTCCTCATGGAGCTCCTACGAGCAGTACTTC.

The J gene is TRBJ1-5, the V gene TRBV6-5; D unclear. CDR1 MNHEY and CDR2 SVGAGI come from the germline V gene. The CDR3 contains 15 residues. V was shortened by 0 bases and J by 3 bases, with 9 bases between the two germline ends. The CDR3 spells CASSYSTGINQPQHF. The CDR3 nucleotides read TGTGCCAGCAGTTACTCGACCGGGATCAATCAGCCCCAGCATTTT.

The CDR3, as DNA: TGTGCCAGTAGCCAGACTGTGGGAGAGACCCAGTACTTC. Protein sequence: CASSQTVGETQYF. The rearrangement links TRBV19 to TRBJ2-5; D not resolved. Germline V lookup: CDR1 LNHDA, CDR2 SQIVND (reference sequence). The CDR3 runs 13 residues. V shed 6 bases and J shed 4 bases, with 12 bases lying between them.

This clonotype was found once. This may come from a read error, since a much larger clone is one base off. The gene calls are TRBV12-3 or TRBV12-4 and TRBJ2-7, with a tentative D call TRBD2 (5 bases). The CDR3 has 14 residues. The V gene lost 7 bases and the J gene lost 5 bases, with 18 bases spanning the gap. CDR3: CASNFEPGTHEQYF. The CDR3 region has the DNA TGTGCCAGCAATTTCGAGCCGGGAACCCACGAGCAGTACTTC.

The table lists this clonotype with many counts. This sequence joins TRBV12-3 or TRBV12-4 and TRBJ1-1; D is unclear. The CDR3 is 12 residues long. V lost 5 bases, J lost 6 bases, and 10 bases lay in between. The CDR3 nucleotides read TGTGCCAGCAGTCCCTCCGGGGCTGAAGCTTTCTTT. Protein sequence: CASSPSGAEAFF.

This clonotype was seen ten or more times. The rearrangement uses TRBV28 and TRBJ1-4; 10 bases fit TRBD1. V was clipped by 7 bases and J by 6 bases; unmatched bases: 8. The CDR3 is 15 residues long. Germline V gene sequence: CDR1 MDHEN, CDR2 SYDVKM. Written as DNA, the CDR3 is TGTGCCAGCAAGATCCCCGGACAGGGGGATGAAAAACTGTTTTTT. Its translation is CASKIPGQGDEKLFF.

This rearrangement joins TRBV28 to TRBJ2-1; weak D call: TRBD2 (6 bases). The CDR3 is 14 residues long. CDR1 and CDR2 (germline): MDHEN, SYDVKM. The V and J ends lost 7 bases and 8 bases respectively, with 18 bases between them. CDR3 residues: CASTRQGGKDEQFF. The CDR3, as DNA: TGTGCCAGCACTAGGCAGGGAGGAAAGGATGAGCAGTTCTTC.

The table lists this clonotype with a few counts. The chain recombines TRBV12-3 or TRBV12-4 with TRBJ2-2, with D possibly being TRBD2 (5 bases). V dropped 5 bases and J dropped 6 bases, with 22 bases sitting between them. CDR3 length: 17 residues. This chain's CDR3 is CASSQATRSGDPGELFF. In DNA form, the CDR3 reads TGTGCCAGCAGTCAGGCCACGAGGAGCGGTGATCCCGGGGAGCTGTTTTTT.

CDR3 sequence reads: CASSPSSRLAFTDTQYF. DNA of the CDR3: TGTGCCAGCAGCCCCTCTTCTCGACTGGCTTTCACAGATACGCAGTATTTT. The V call is TRBV7-2, the J call TRBJ2-3; no clear D gene. Germline V gene data show CDR1 as SGHTA and CDR2 as FQGNSA. Trimming removed 5 bases at V and 2 bases at J, with 20 bases between. The CDR3 sequence is 17 residues long. Full variable domain (missing parts from reference TRBV7-2 and TRBJ2-3): GAGVSQSPSNKVTEKGKDVELRCDPISGHTALYWYRQSLGQGLEFLIYFQGNSAPDKSGLPSDRFSAERTGGSVSTLTIQRTQQEDSAVYLCASSPSSRLAFTDTQYFGPGTRLTVL.

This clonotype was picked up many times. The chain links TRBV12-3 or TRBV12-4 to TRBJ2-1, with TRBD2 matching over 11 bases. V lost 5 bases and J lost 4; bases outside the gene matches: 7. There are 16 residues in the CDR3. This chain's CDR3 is CASSPRLAGTYNEQFF. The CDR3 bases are TGTGCCAGCAGTCCGCGACTAGCGGGAACGTACAATGAGCAGTTCTTC.

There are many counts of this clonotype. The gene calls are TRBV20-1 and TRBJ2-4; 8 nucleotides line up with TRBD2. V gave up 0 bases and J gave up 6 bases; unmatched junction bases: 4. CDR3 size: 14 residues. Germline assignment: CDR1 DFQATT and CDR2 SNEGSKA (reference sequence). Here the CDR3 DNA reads TGCAGTGCTAGAGATAGTAGCGGGATAAACATTCAGTACTTC. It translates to CSARDSSGINIQYF.

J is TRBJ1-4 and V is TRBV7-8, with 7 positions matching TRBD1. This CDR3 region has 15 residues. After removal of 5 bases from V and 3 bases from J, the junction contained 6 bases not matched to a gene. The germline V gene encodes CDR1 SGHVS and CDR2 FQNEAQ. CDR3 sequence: CASSPSGQSNEKLFF. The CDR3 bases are TGTGCCAGCAGCCCCTCGGGACAGTCTAATGAAAAACTGTTTTTT.